The 12 T cell receptor beta chains presented below share a single source sample, sequenced in a study of T cell responses to AZD1222 COVID-19 vaccine. Sequenced by immunoSEQ multiplex PCR; TCRdb stores in-frame clones only, minus some. The sample has 140,000 to 150,000 clones, around nine tenths seen once. The sequenced sample was peripheral blood, obtained on day 0 of AZD1222 vaccination. The receptors here all came from an adult in good health.

This chain joins TRBV27 and TRBJ2-5; 7 nucleotides align to TRBD1. Germline V gives CDR1 MNHEY, CDR2 SMNVEV (reference sequence). The CDR3 contains 14 residues. The J segment lost 9 bases and the V segment lost 2 bases, leaving 9 bases of the junction unmatched. CDR3 loop: CASSLNKGQGAQYF. CDR3 nucleotides: TGTGCCAGCAGTTTAAACAAGGGCCAGGGGGCCCAGTACTTC.

The rearrangement joins TRBV7-2 to TRBJ2-7; 7 bases match TRBD2. Germline V lookup: CDR1 SGHTA, CDR2 FQGNSA. The length of the CDR3 is 17 residues. Trimming cost V 2 bases and J 2 bases; bases outside gene matches: 12. The CDR3 reads CASSLNLAAIGPYEQYF. CDR3 bases: TGTGCCAGCAGCTTAAATCTAGCGGCCATTGGACCCTACGAGCAGTACTTC.

The J gene is TRBJ2-3, the V gene TRBV5-1, with 7 bases that match TRBD2. CDR1 is SGHRS and CDR2 is YFSETQ in the germline V gene. This CDR3 comprises 17 residues. Unmatched junction bases numbered 14, after V lost 1 base and J lost 6 bases. In DNA, the CDR3 is TGCGCCAGCAGCTTGCGGTCTATAGCGGGTGTTGGTGATACGCAGTATTTT. Translating it yields CASSLRSIAGVGDTQYF.

The chain is built from TRBV5-1 and TRBJ2-7; TRBD1 matches at 8 bases. This CDR3 has 15 amino acids. The V and J ends lost 5 bases and 1 base, in that order; junction bases with no gene match: 8. Germline V CDR1 and CDR2: SGHRS, YFSETQ. This CDR3 is CASSFRQGNSYEQYF. CDR3 nucleotide sequence: TGCGCCAGCAGTTTTAGACAGGGGAATTCCTACGAGCAGTACTTC.

The CDR3 DNA follows: TGTGCCAGCAGTGCGCGGGAACACGGGGAGCTGTTTTTT. Its protein product is CASSAREHGELFF. The chain recombines TRBV2 with TRBJ2-2; a weak D match, TRBD2 (6 bases). In germline, CDR1 is SNHLY, CDR2 FYNNEI. Trimming removed 4 bases from V and 7 bases from J, with 10 bases in between. The CDR3 is 13 residues long.

This clone has only one observation. The rearrangement links TRBV7-9 to TRBJ2-7; 9 bases line up with TRBD1. The CDR3 is 17 amino acids. CDR1 and CDR2 (germline): SEHNR, FQNEAQ (reference sequence). J gave up 5 bases and V 3 bases, and 14 bases lay outside the gene matches. CDR3 bases: TGTGCCAGCAGCTTGGCCGGGTTGACAGGGGGTCGTCACGAGCAGTACTTC. Translation: CASSLAGLTGGRHEQYF.

The chain joins TRBV29-1 to TRBJ1-2; 9 bases fit TRBD1. The J segment lost 4 bases and the V segment lost 6 bases, leaving 3 bases of the junction unmatched. This CDR3 has 12 amino acids. CDR1 and CDR2 from the germline V gene are SQVTM and ANQGSEA. Written as DNA, the CDR3 is TGCAGCGTAGGACAGGGGATCTATGGCTACACCTTC. Amino acids: CSVGQGIYGYTF.

The DNA for the CDR3 is TGCAGCATGGGTAGGACGGACACTGAAGCTTTCTTT. It encodes CSMGRTDTEAFF. This chain uses TRBV29-1 with TRBJ1-1; D is ambiguous. Germline loops: CDR1 SQVTM, CDR2 ANQGSEA. Deletions cut 8 bases from V and 3 bases from J, with 13 bases between. The CDR3 sequence is 12 residues long.

CDR3 protein: CASSYGETQYF. The CDR3 nucleotides read TGTGCCAGCAGTTACGGAGAGACCCAGTACTTC. This chain links TRBV6-5 with TRBJ2-5, with D unclear. The CDR3 sequence is 11 residues long. Germline CDR1 MNHEY, CDR2 SVGAGI. Trimming removed 2 bases from V and 4 bases from J, with 2 bases in between.

The chain joins TRBV6-6 to TRBJ1-3; no reliable D call. The CDR3 is 13 residues long. Germline V gene data show CDR1 as MNHNY and CDR2 as SVGAGI (reference sequence). V lost 4 bases to trimming and J lost 4 bases, with 8 bases between them. CDR3 loop: CASSSTAGNTIYF. In nucleotides, the CDR3 is TGTGCCAGCAGTTCCACAGCCGGAAACACCATATATTTT.

Written as DNA, the CDR3 is TGTGCCAGCAGACTTTTTGGAGACACTGAAGCTTTCTTT. Its translation is CASRLFGDTEAFF. The gene calls are TRBV7-9 and TRBJ1-1; no definite D call. CDR1 and CDR2 from the germline V gene are SEHNR and FQNEAQ (reference sequence). The CDR3 loop spans 13 amino acids. V dropped 6 bases and J dropped 3 bases, with 11 bases sitting between them. The full variable domain, completed using reference TRBV7-9 and TRBJ1-1, is DTGVSQNPRHKITKRGQNVTFRCDPISEHNRLYWYRQTLGQGPEFLTYFQNEAQLEKSRLLSDRFSAERPKGSFSTLEIQRTEQGDSAMYLCASRLFGDTEAFFGQGTRLTVV.

In its sample, this clone was seen once. This chain connects TRBV30 to TRBJ2-2, with a possible D match to TRBD2 (6 bases). CDR1 is GTSNPN, CDR2 SVGIG, per germline (reference sequence). The CDR3 contains 17 residues. This CDR3 is CASGLHWGDWLSGELFF. The CDR3 DNA reads TGTGCTTCCGGCCTCCATTGGGGGGACTGGCTTTCCGGGGAGCTGTTTTTT.